The count of the clone carrying this T cell receptor beta chain is one. What it binds is unknown. Profiled with immunoSEQ multiplex PCR; TCRdb holds only in-frame clones, not every one. The table shows 2,500,000 or so clones, with roughly 92% occurring only once. This sample is part of a study of shared clonotypes between healthy human individuals. Across the whole study: The cohort comprised a couple of women and a few men. Their ages spanned 18 to 49 years. General study points: Generally, naive subsets came out with larger estimated richness than memory subsets.

Germline CDR1 and CDR2: LGHNA and YSLEER. The CDR3 runs 15 residues. V lost 0 bases and J 1 base, leaving 9 bases between the germline ends. This receptor was taken from a man aged 18 to 29 in good health. Sequenced input: naive CD4+ T cells sorted from blood. Subset given: CD45RA+ positively selected. V usage is TRBV4-3 and J usage is TRBJ2-5; maybe TRBD1 (5 bases). The CDR3 loop reads CASSQDRGFQETQYF. The CDR3 nucleotides read TGCGCCAGCAGCCAAGATAGGGGCTTCCAAGAGACCCAGTACTTC.